A selection of T cell receptor beta chains follows, all from one sample in a study of CD8 T cells in Susac syndrome. Using its own MiXCR run on the immunoSEQ multiplex PCR reads, TCRdb lists one record per CDR3 protein. The sample includes roughly 150,000 distinct CDR3 sequences, about 94% of them seen just once. The specimen sequenced was CD8+ T cells from PBMCs. These receptors all come from a human donor with multiple sclerosis. Both conserved end residues are part of each CDR3. Each record gives: clone size, J gene, V gene, D gene, CDR3 protein, CDR3 DNA. A D gene is named only where the DNA matches it firmly. For some rows the clone size is stated as once, few or many, or as a class when expanded; others skip it.

clone size: NA; J gene: TRBJ2-7; V gene: TRBV29-1; D gene: TRBD1; CDR3 protein: CSVEPGQGYYEQYF; CDR3 DNA: TGCAGCGTTGAACCGGGACAGGGCTACTACGAGCAGTACTTC
clone size: NA; J gene: TRBJ2-7; V gene: TRBV10-3; D gene: NA; CDR3 protein: CAISGAGYEQYF; CDR3 DNA: TGTGCCATCAGCGGGGCCGGCTACGAGCAGTACTTC
clone size: once; J gene: TRBJ1-5; V gene: TRBV7-9; D gene: NA; CDR3 protein: CASSLSPGGNQPQHF; CDR3 DNA: TGTGCCAGCAGCTTAAGCCCAGGGGGCAATCAGCCCCAGCATTTT
clone size: NA; J gene: TRBJ2-5; V gene: TRBV11-2; D gene: TRBD1; CDR3 protein: CASSPGQGGRETQYF; CDR3 DNA: TGTGCCAGCAGCCCGGGACAGGGGGGCCGGGAGACCCAGTACTTC
clone size: NA; J gene: TRBJ1-1; V gene: TRBV12-3/TRBV12-4; D gene: NA; CDR3 protein: CASSRGNTEAFF; CDR3 DNA: TGTGCCAGCAGTAGGGGGAACACTGAAGCTTTCTTT
clone size: NA; J gene: TRBJ1-1; V gene: TRBV14; D gene: TRBD1; CDR3 protein: CASRKDRGDTEAFF; CDR3 DNA: TGTGCCAGCAGGAAGGACAGGGGAGACACTGAAGCTTTCTTT
clone size: NA; J gene: TRBJ2-1; V gene: TRBV7-9; D gene: NA; CDR3 protein: CASSPRGLDQFF; CDR3 DNA: TGTGCCAGCAGCCCGAGGGGGTTAGACCAGTTCTTC
clone size: NA; J gene: TRBJ2-2; V gene: TRBV30; D gene: NA; CDR3 protein: CALPGHANTGELFF; CDR3 DNA: TGTGCCTTACCGGGACACGCGAACACCGGGGAGCTGTTTTTT
clone size: NA; J gene: TRBJ1-1; V gene: TRBV4-1; D gene: NA; CDR3 protein: CASSQGIGNTEAFF; CDR3 DNA: TGCGCCAGCAGCCAAGGAATAGGGAACACTGAAGCTTTCTTT
clone size: NA; J gene: TRBJ2-3; V gene: TRBV29-1; D gene: NA; CDR3 protein: CSVPRQLDTQYF; CDR3 DNA: TGCAGCGTCCCCCGACAGCTCGATACGCAGTATTTT
clone size: NA; J gene: TRBJ2-7; V gene: TRBV15; D gene: TRBD1; CDR3 protein: CATSRVKGAGYEQYF; CDR3 DNA: TGTGCCACCAGCAGAGTAAAGGGGGCAGGTTACGAGCAGTACTTC
clone size: few; J gene: TRBJ1-2; V gene: TRBV23-1; D gene: NA; CDR3 protein: CASSQTPCHGYTF; CDR3 DNA: TGCGCCAGCAGTCAAACACCGTGCCATGGCTACACCTTC
clone size: NA; J gene: TRBJ2-7; V gene: TRBV9; D gene: NA; CDR3 protein: CASSDTGTHEQYF; CDR3 DNA: TGTGCCAGCAGCGACACCGGGACTCACGAGCAGTACTTC
clone size: NA; J gene: TRBJ1-5; V gene: TRBV27; D gene: NA; CDR3 protein: CASTSQAGNQPQHF; CDR3 DNA: TGTGCCAGCACGAGCCAGGCTGGCAATCAGCCCCAGCATTTT
clone size: NA; J gene: TRBJ1-2; V gene: TRBV29-1; D gene: TRBD1; CDR3 protein: CSVEARGDSGYTF; CDR3 DNA: TGCAGCGTTGAGGCTAGAGGGGACAGTGGCTACACCTTC
clone size: once; J gene: TRBJ1-1; V gene: TRBV27; D gene: NA; CDR3 protein: CASSKGEAEAFF; CDR3 DNA: TGTGCCAGCAGCAAAGGAGAGGCAGAAGCTTTCTTT
clone size: NA; J gene: TRBJ2-7; V gene: TRBV2; D gene: NA; CDR3 protein: CASSDFGLRTRDYEQYF; CDR3 DNA: TGTGCCAGCAGTGACTTCGGTTTGAGGACAAGGGACTACGAGCAGTACTTC
clone size: NA; J gene: TRBJ2-1; V gene: TRBV30; D gene: NA; CDR3 protein: CAWTADSSYNEQFF; CDR3 DNA: TGTGCCTGGACGGCGGACAGCTCCTACAATGAGCAGTTCTTC
clone size: NA; J gene: TRBJ1-1; V gene: TRBV13; D gene: NA; CDR3 protein: CASRLFRGTEAFF; CDR3 DNA: TGTGCCAGCAGATTATTCCGGGGCACTGAAGCTTTCTTT
clone size: NA; J gene: TRBJ2-7; V gene: TRBV4-3; D gene: NA; CDR3 protein: CASSQAQSSYEQYF; CDR3 DNA: TGCGCCAGCAGCCAAGCCCAAAGCTCCTACGAGCAGTACTTC
clone size: NA; J gene: TRBJ2-7; V gene: TRBV20-1; D gene: NA; CDR3 protein: CSAMDTHPPTEGYF; CDR3 DNA: TGCAGTGCTATGGACACCCACCCCCCCACCGAGGGGTACTTC
clone size: NA; J gene: TRBJ2-7; V gene: TRBV30; D gene: NA; CDR3 protein: CAWSVPRRYEQYF; CDR3 DNA: TGTGCCTGGAGTGTACCCCGGAGATACGAGCAGTACTTC
clone size: NA; J gene: TRBJ2-1; V gene: TRBV29-1; D gene: TRBD2; CDR3 protein: CSGGLGVINEQFF; CDR3 DNA: TGCAGCGGCGGACTAGGAGTGATCAATGAGCAGTTCTTC
clone size: NA; J gene: TRBJ2-1; V gene: TRBV28; D gene: TRBD2; CDR3 protein: CASSLQRGGLDEQFF; CDR3 DNA: TGTGCCAGCAGTTTACAGCGGGGGGGTCTCGATGAGCAGTTCTTC
clone size: NA; J gene: TRBJ1-5; V gene: TRBV7-9; D gene: TRBD1; CDR3 protein: CASSPGPGQSNQPQHF; CDR3 DNA: TGTGCCAGCAGCCCGGGTCCGGGACAGTCCAATCAGCCCCAGCATTTT
clone size: NA; J gene: TRBJ2-7; V gene: TRBV9; D gene: NA; CDR3 protein: CASSASQDSAYYEQYF; CDR3 DNA: TGTGCCAGCAGCGCCTCTCAGGACTCTGCTTACTACGAGCAGTACTTC
clone size: NA; J gene: TRBJ1-3; V gene: TRBV9; D gene: NA; CDR3 protein: CASSGPKTSGNTIYF; CDR3 DNA: TGTGCCAGCAGCGGACCTAAGACCTCTGGAAACACCATATATTTT
clone size: NA; J gene: TRBJ1-5; V gene: TRBV7-8; D gene: NA; CDR3 protein: CASSTRQLNQPQHF; CDR3 DNA: TGTGCCAGCAGCACCCGACAGCTGAATCAGCCCCAGCATTTT
clone size: few; J gene: TRBJ1-1; V gene: TRBV12-3/TRBV12-4; D gene: NA; CDR3 protein: CASSLNPNTEAFF; CDR3 DNA: TGTGCCAGCAGTCTAAACCCAAACACTGAAGCTTTCTTT